This entry concerns a single T cell receptor (beta chain). Its specificity is unknown. For sorted subsets, 150 to 200 ng DNA per replicate equaled 30,000 or so T cell genomes. The data were produced by immunoSEQ multiplex PCR, yet TCRdb's version contains in-frame clones alone and is incomplete. This table holds over a million clones, 95% to 97% found once. This entry is derived from a study of shared clonotypes between healthy human individuals. Study-level points and caveats: Among the subsets, naive ones generally showed larger estimated richness than memory ones. All-four-donor shared clonotypes had higher generation probabilities than non-shared clonotypes did.

This sequence originates from a man aged 30-40 years in good health. The source material was naive CD4+ T cells sorted from blood. As for subset: CD45RA+ positively selected.

The CDR3 here is CASSFEGTGRHGYTF. CDR3 DNA: TGTGCCAGCAGCTTTGAAGGGACAGGGAGACATGGCTACACCTTC. The chain is built from TRBV7-8 and TRBJ1-2, with TRBD1 matching 9 bases. The V gene end was trimmed by 3 bases and the J gene end by 6 bases; junction bases not matched to a gene: 8. The germline CDR1 and CDR2 sequences are SGHVS and FQNEAQ. CDR3 length: 15 residues.